This T cell receptor beta chain stems from a study of spatial heterogeneity in lung cancer. Study in general: There were, on average, more than ten raw-read appearances for each unique TCR and UMI combination.

Time point: sample taken at primary tumor resection. The donors comprised approximately 72 untreated early-stage non-small cell lung cancer patients. Tumor, nontumor lung or frozen PBMC supplied whole RNA that was sequenced unsorted. TCRdb recomputed calls from the 5' RACE reads with MiXCR, one row per CDR3 protein. The table lists thousands of distinct CDR3 sequences, more than 13% of them singletons. Whole-study results and caveats: Mutation tallies in tumors tracked expanded intratumoral alpha and beta TCR counts.

This clonotype is medium-sized (0.01 to 0.1%) in the sample. What it binds is not known. A library made for alpha chains picked up this beta chain off target, so its size means little. The specimen comprised lung tumor tissue, sampled at surgery. This TCR was recovered from a male donor with early-stage non-small cell lung cancer.

In DNA form, the CDR3 reads TGTGCCAGCAGGGACAGGGGGCACCACGAGCAGTACTTC. Translation: CASRDRGHHEQYF. The gene calls are TRBV5-5 and TRBJ2-7; 11 nucleotides line up with TRBD1. CDR1 is SGHKS and CDR2 is YYEKEE in the germline V gene (reference sequence). The CDR3 loop spans 13 amino acids. Unmatched junction bases numbered 3, after V lost 5 bases and J lost 5 bases.